What follows are 21 T cell receptor beta chains derived from one specimen sequenced in a study of T cell responses to AZD1222 COVID-19 vaccine. Method: immunoSEQ multiplex PCR; TCRdb's copy keeps in-frame clones and lacks some. The table shows about 170,000 clones, with 85% to 90% occurring only once. Material: peripheral blood, obtained 28 days after the second dose of the MenACWY control vaccine. These receptors all stem from an adult who received the MenACWY meningococcal vaccine as a control.

The rearrangement links TRBV24-1 to TRBJ2-7, with 7 bases lining up with TRBD2. V dropped 3 bases and J dropped 3; count of bases not matched to a gene: 1. The CDR3 totals 13 residues. From germline, CDR1 is KGHDR and CDR2 SFDVKD. CDR3 in amino acids: CATSDAGVYEQYF. The CDR3 coding sequence is TGTGCCACCAGTGATGCGGGGGTCTACGAGCAGTACTTC.

CDR3 nucleotides: TGCAGCGTTGGCCGACTTACGAGGGGCGAGGCCGGGGAGCTGTTTTTT. Translating it yields CSVGRLTRGEAGELFF. V gene TRBV29-1 combines with J gene TRBJ2-2; D may correspond to TRBD1 or TRBD2 (5 bases each). Per the germline V gene, CDR1 is SQVTM and CDR2 is ANQGSEA. The CDR3 has 16 residues. The V gene lost 4 bases and the J gene lost 6 bases, with 21 bases spanning the gap.

Here the CDR3 reads CASSHHPRAANEKLFF. The CDR3 DNA follows: TGTGCCAGCAGCCATCACCCCAGGGCGGCTAATGAAAAACTGTTTTTT. This chain links TRBV28 with TRBJ1-4, with a weak D call TRBD1 (5 bases). Germline CDR1 is MDHEN and CDR2 is SYDVKM. The CDR3 runs to 16 residues. V was cut by 6 bases and J by 3 bases, with 17 bases left in between.

The chain employs TRBV18 and TRBJ1-5; D is ambiguous. In germline, CDR1 is KGHSH, CDR2 LQKENI. V was clipped by 4 bases and J by 2 bases, with 9 bases between them. This CDR3 region has 14 residues. The CDR3 DNA reads TGTGCCAGCTCACAGGATTCGGGCAATCAGCCCCAGCATTTT. It specifies CASSQDSGNQPQHF.

This clone was found once. The V call is TRBV2, the J call TRBJ2-1; D not resolved. This CDR3 has 15 residues. V lost 4 bases and J lost 0, with 10 bases in between. CDR1 and CDR2 (germline): SNHLY, FYNNEI. This CDR3 is CASSGRLNSYNEQFF. The CDR3 region has the DNA TGTGCCAGCAGTGGGCGGTTGAACTCCTACAATGAGCAGTTCTTC. Full variable domain (remainder filled in from reference TRBV2 and TRBJ2-1): EPEVTQTPSHQVTQMGQEVILRCVPISNHLYFYWYRQILGQKVEFLVSFYNNEISEKSEIFDDQFSVERPDGSNFTLKIRSTKLEDSAMYFCASSGRLNSYNEQFFGPGTRLTVL.

This clone appeared a few times. V and J are TRBV28 and TRBJ2-7; D unclear. The germline CDR1 and CDR2 sequences are MDHEN and SYDVKM. V lost 5 bases and J lost 0, with 14 bases in between. This CDR3 spans 15 amino acids. The CDR3 coding sequence is TGTGCCAGCAGTCCGACCACCTTCAGCTCCTACGAGCAGTACTTC. Protein product: CASSPTTFSSYEQYF.

A single count supports this clone. The chain is built from TRBV7-2 and TRBJ1-2, with TRBD1 matching 8 bases. Germline-derived CDR1 and CDR2 are SGHTA and FQGNSA. The junction had 17 bases not matched to a gene; V was cut back by 0 bases and J by 14 bases. The CDR3 covers 16 residues. The CDR3 sequence is CASSLAPPTGAGEETF. The DNA for the CDR3 is TGTGCCAGCAGCTTAGCCCCTCCGACAGGGGCCGGTGAAGAAACCTTC.

V usage is TRBV7-9 and J usage is TRBJ2-7, with D perhaps matching TRBD2 (5 bases). The J call may be incorrect, as the DNA end agrees better with TRBJ2-1. The CDR3 extends over 17 amino acids. Per the germline V gene, CDR1 is SEHNR and CDR2 is FQNEAQ (reference sequence). CDR3 in DNA: TGTGCCAGCAGCTTCCGTAACAAGCCCGGGGTGTACAATGAGCAGTTCTTC. It translates to CASSFRNKPGVYNEQFF.

The rearrangement links TRBV28 to TRBJ1-4; 9 nucleotides align to TRBD1. V lost 6 bases and J lost 3; bases outside the gene matches: 2. This CDR3 is 14 amino acids long. Germline assignment: CDR1 MDHEN and CDR2 SYDVKM. The CDR3 sequence is CASRNRGPNEKLFF. The CDR3, as DNA: TGTGCCAGCAGGAACAGGGGGCCTAATGAAAAACTGTTTTTT.

This clone has only one observation. CDR3 in amino acids: CASRARQGMNTEAFF. CDR3 coding DNA: TGTGCCAGCAGGGCAAGGCAGGGTATGAACACTGAAGCTTTCTTT. The chain joins TRBV2 to TRBJ1-1, with D maybe TRBD1 (5 bases). Germline lookup yields CDR1 SNHLY and CDR2 FYNNEI. The CDR3 is 15 amino acids. Trimming pared 6 bases from V and 0 bases from J, leaving 14 bases between.

The rearrangement links TRBV28 to TRBJ2-7, with D perhaps given as TRBD1 or TRBD2 (5 bases each). V was clipped by 1 base and J by 4 bases, with 11 bases between them. CDR3 length: 14 residues. Germline V gene data show CDR1 as MDHEN and CDR2 as SYDVKM. Here the CDR3 DNA reads TGTGCCAGCAGTTTATCGGGACGACAGTACGAGCAGTACTTC. This translates into CASSLSGRQYEQYF.

The rearrangement links TRBV19 to TRBJ1-2; unclear D gene. Per the germline V gene, CDR1 is LNHDA and CDR2 is SQIVND (reference sequence). V shed 5 bases and J shed 3 bases, with 13 bases lying between them. CDR3 size: 14 residues. CDR3 region: CASSSRVGYYGYTF. CDR3 DNA sequence: TGTGCCAGTAGTTCGCGTGTTGGATACTATGGCTACACCTTC.

This rearrangement joins TRBV7-3 to TRBJ2-1, with 9 bases lining up with TRBD2. The CDR3 sequence is 18 residues long. V lost 2 bases, J lost 5 bases, and 13 bases stayed unmatched. The germline V gene encodes CDR1 SGHTA and CDR2 FQGTGA. CDR3 amino acids: CASSLFPGAGGKHNEQFF. CDR3 nucleotide sequence: TGTGCCAGCAGCTTATTCCCCGGAGCGGGAGGAAAACACAATGAGCAGTTCTTC. Complete variable domain (other parts from reference TRBV7-3 and TRBJ2-1): GAGVSQTPSNKVTEKGKYVELRCDPISGHTALYWYRQSLGQGPEFLIYFQGTGAADDSGLPNDRFFAVRPEGSVSTLKIQRTERGDSAVYLCASSLFPGAGGKHNEQFFGPGTRLTVL.

This chain connects TRBV5-1 to TRBJ2-2; the D is unclear. CDR3 length: 13 amino acids. The ends were cut back, 0 bases at V and 6 bases at J, with 6 bases in the middle. Germline CDR1 reads SGHRS; CDR2 reads YFSETQ. This CDR3 is CASSLEGPGELFF. For the CDR3, the DNA is TGCGCCAGCAGCTTGGAGGGTCCCGGGGAGCTGTTTTTT.

The chain uses TRBV12-3 or TRBV12-4 and TRBJ1-1; tentatively, D is TRBD1 (5 bases). The CDR3 consists of 13 residues. V lost 6 bases and J 1 base, leaving 9 bases between the germline ends. Here the CDR3 DNA reads TGTGCCAGCAGCACGCAGGGGAACACTGAAGCTTTCTTT. Its translation is CASSTQGNTEAFF.

This rearrangement joins TRBV7-2 to TRBJ2-7; TRBD2 matches 7 bases. V lost 1 base and J lost 0; bases outside the gene matches: 9. The CDR3 length is 17 residues. From germline, CDR1 is SGHTA and CDR2 FQGNSA. The CDR3 nucleotides are TGTGCCAGCAGCTTAGTGTCTAGCGGCCAAAGCTCCTACGAGCAGTACTTC. Translation gives CASSLVSSGQSSYEQYF.

V and J are TRBV6-2 or TRBV6-3 and TRBJ2-2; 10 positions match TRBD1. The CDR3 spans 17 residues. CDR1 is MNHEY and CDR2 is SVGEGT in the germline V gene. The V segment lost 6 bases and the J segment 3 bases; nucleotides outside the gene matches: 10. The CDR3 DNA sequence: TGTGCCAGCAGCCGCCAGGGACAGGGGATGCACACCGGGGAGCTGTTTTTT. It yields the protein CASSRQGQGMHTGELFF.

The chain is built from TRBV18 and TRBJ1-2; D possibly corresponds to TRBD1 (6 bases). Trimming shortened V by 6 bases and J by 6 bases, and 14 bases separated the two germline ends. The CDR3 consists of 13 residues. CDR1 and CDR2 (germline): KGHSH, LQKENI. The CDR3 loop reads CASSRDRNDGYTF. In DNA, the CDR3 is TGTGCCAGCTCTCGCGACAGGAACGATGGCTACACCTTC.

The chain employs TRBV19 and TRBJ1-2, with 8 nucleotides matching TRBD1. Germline V CDR1 and CDR2: LNHDA, SQIVND (reference sequence). The CDR3 has 15 amino acids. With 4 bases clipped from V and 2 bases from J, the junction kept 6 bases outside the gene matches. The CDR3 protein is CASSKPDRANYGYTF. The CDR3, as DNA: TGTGCCAGTAGTAAACCGGACAGGGCAAACTATGGCTACACCTTC.

V is TRBV28 and J is TRBJ2-7, with 7 bases identical to TRBD2. Germline CDR1 is MDHEN and CDR2 is SYDVKM. The CDR3 runs to 16 residues. V shed 6 bases, J shed 0 bases, and the junction held 11 bases outside the gene matches. CDR3 DNA sequence: TGTGCCAGCAGGCGAATTAGCGGGCTTAGCTCCTACGAGCAGTACTTC. This translates into CASRRISGLSSYEQYF.

The rearrangement links TRBV19 to TRBJ2-5; 14 positions match TRBD2. Germline CDR1 and CDR2: LNHDA and SQIVND (reference sequence). The length of the CDR3 is 15 residues. After removal of 4 bases from V and 5 bases from J, the junction contained 3 bases not matched to a gene. The chain's CDR3 is CASSTGTSGSETQYF. CDR3 DNA: TGTGCCAGTAGTACAGGGACTAGCGGGAGTGAGACCCAGTACTTC. Supplemented by reference TRBV19 and TRBJ2-5, the full variable domain reads DGGITQSPKYLFRKEGQNVTLSCEQNLNHDAMYWYRQDPGQGLRLIYYSQIVNDFQKGDIAEGYSVSREKKESFPLTVTSAQKNPTAFYLCASSTGTSGSETQYFGPGTRLLVL.